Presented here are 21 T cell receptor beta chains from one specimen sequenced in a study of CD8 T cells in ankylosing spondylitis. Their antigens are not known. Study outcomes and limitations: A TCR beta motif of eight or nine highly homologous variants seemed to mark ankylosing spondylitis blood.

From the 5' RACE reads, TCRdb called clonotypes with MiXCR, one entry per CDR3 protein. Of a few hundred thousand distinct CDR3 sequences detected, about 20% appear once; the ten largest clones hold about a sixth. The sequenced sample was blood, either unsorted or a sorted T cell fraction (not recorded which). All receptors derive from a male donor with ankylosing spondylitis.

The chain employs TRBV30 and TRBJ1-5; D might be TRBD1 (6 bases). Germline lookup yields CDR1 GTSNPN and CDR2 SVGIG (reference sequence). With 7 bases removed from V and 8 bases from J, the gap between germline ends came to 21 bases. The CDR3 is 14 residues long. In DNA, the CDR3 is TGTGCCTATAACAGGGTCTATATTTCGAAGCCCCAGCATTTT. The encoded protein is CAYNRVYISKPQHF.

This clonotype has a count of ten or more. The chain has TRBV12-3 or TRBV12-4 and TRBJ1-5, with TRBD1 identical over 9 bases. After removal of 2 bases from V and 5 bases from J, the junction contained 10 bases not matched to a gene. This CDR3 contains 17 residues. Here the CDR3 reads CASSLPYRGPSDQPQHF. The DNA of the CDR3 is TGTGCCAGCAGTTTACCCTACAGGGGGCCATCGGATCAGCCCCAGCATTTT.

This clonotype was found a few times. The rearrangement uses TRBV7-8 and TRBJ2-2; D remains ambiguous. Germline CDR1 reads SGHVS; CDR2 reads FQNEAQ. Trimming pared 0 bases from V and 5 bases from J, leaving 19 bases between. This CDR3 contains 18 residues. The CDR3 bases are TGTGCCAGCAGCTTAGCCCTGAATCGGCGGAGTGGTACCGGGGAGCTGTTTTTT. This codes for CASSLALNRRSGTGELFF.

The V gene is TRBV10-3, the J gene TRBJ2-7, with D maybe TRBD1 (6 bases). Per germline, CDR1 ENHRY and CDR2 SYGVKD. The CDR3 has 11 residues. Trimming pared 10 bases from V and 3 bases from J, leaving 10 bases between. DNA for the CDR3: TGTGCCACCGGACAGATCTACGAGCAGTACTTC. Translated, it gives CATGQIYEQYF.

The CDR3 DNA follows: TGTGCCAGCAGTTTTGCCGGGGGCGCGGTTGGCTACACCTTC. This translates into CASSFAGGAVGYTF. The chain combines TRBV12-3 or TRBV12-4 with TRBJ1-2; D perhaps matches TRBD1 (6 bases). V lost 3 bases to trimming and J lost 7 bases, with 15 bases between them. This CDR3 has 14 amino acids.

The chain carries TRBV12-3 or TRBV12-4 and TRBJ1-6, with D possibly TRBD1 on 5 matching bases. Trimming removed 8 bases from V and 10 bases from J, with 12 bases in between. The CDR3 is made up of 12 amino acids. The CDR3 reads CASVSQGSPLHF. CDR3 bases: TGTGCCAGCGTTTCCCAGGGCTCACCCCTCCACTTT.

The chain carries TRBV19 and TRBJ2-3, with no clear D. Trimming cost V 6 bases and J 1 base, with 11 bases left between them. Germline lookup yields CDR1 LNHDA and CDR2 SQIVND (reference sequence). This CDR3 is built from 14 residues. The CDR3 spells CASSPDPGTDTQYF. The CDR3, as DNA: TGTGCCAGTAGCCCCGACCCTGGCACAGATACGCAGTATTTT.

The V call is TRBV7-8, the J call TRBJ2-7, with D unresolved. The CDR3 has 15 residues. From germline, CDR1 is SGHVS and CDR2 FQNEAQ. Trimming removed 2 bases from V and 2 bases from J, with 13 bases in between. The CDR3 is CASSLRRVGPYEQYF. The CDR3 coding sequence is TGTGCCAGCAGCTTACGGAGAGTAGGCCCCTACGAGCAGTACTTC.

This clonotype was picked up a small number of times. The CDR3 DNA reads as TGTGCCAGCAGCTTAACGCGTACTGGAGGGGAGCTGTTTTTT. It codes for CASSLTRTGGELFF. The chain has TRBV14 and TRBJ2-2; D uncertain. The CDR3 loop spans 14 amino acids. Germline CDR1 and CDR2: SGHDN and FVKESK. Trimming stripped 5 bases from V and 8 bases from J, with 15 bases between. The whole variable domain, remainder taken from reference TRBV14 and TRBJ2-2, is EAGVTQFPSHSVIEKGQTVTLRCDPISGHDNLYWYRRVMGKEIKFLLHFVKESKQDESGMPNNRFLAERTGGTYSTLKVQPAELEDSGVYFCASSLTRTGGELFFGEGSRLTVL.

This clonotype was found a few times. The DNA for the CDR3 is TGCAGTGCTGAGGGGAGTGGAGGAGAGACCCAGTACTTC. Translated, it gives CSAEGSGGETQYF. V and J are TRBV20-1 and TRBJ2-5; D might be TRBD1 or TRBD2, each matching 5 bases. V lost 5 bases and J 4 bases, leaving 14 bases between the germline ends. The CDR3 runs to 13 residues. CDR1 is DFQATT and CDR2 is SNEGSKA in the germline V gene (reference sequence).

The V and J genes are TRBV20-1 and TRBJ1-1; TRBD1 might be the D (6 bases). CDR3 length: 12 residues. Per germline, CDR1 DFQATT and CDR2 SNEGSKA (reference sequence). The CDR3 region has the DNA TGCAGCCTCGGGGGGCGGAACACTGAAGCTTTCTTT. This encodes CSLGGRNTEAFF.

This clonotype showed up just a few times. The chain's CDR3 is CASSYSSASNQPQHF. In nucleotides, the CDR3 is TGTGCCAGCAGTTACTCTTCGGCGAGCAATCAGCCCCAGCATTTT. The chain links TRBV6-5 to TRBJ1-5; D gene unclear. Germline V gene lookup returns CDR1 MNHEY and CDR2 SVGAGI. This CDR3 is built from 15 residues. V lost 0 bases and J lost 1, with 7 bases in between.

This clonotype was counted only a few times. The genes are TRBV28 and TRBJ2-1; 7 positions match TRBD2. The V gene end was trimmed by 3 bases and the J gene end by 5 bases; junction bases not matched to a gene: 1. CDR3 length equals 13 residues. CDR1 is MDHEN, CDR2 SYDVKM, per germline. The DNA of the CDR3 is TGTGCCAGCAGTTTCGCGGGGGACAATGAGCAGTTCTTC. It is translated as CASSFAGDNEQFF.

CDR3 protein: CASSIGHRGRNYGYTF. CDR3 in DNA: TGTGCCAGTAGTATAGGCCACAGGGGGCGGAACTATGGCTACACCTTC. This chain links TRBV19 with TRBJ1-2; 9 positions agree with TRBD1. V gave up 1 base and J gave up 2 bases; unmatched junction bases: 5. This CDR3 is built from 16 residues. CDR1 and CDR2 from the germline V gene are LNHDA and SQIVND (reference sequence).

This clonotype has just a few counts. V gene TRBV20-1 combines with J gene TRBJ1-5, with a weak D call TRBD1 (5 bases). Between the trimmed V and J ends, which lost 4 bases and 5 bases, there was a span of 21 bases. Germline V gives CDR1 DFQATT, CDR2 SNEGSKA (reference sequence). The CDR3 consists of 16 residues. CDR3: CSAKGLGTEIYQPQHF. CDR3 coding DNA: TGCAGTGCTAAGGGGCTGGGGACGGAGATATATCAGCCCCAGCATTTT.

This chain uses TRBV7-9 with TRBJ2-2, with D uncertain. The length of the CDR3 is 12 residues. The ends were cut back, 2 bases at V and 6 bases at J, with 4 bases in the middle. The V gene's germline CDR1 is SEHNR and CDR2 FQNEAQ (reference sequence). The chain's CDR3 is CASSLRPGELFF. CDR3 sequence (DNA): TGTGCCAGCAGCTTACGTCCCGGGGAGCTGTTTTTT.

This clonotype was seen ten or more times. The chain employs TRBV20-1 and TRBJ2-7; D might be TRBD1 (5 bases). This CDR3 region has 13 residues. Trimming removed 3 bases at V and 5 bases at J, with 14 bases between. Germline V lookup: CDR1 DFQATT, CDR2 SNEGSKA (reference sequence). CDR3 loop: CSASTGGIHEQYF. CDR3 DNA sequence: TGCAGTGCTAGCACAGGCGGAATCCACGAGCAGTACTTC.

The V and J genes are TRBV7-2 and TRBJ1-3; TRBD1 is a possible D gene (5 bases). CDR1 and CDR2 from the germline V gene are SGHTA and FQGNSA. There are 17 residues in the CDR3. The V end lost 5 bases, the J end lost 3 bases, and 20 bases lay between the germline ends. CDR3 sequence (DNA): TGTGCCAGCAGCGCCCACTCAGGGAACCCGAATGGAAACACCATATATTTT. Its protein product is CASSAHSGNPNGNTIYF.

The CDR3 sequence is CATSGTGRNQPQHF. CDR3 nucleotides: TGTGCCACCAGCGGGACAGGAAGAAATCAGCCCCAGCATTTT. This sequence joins TRBV15 and TRBJ1-5; 8 bases line up with TRBD1. The CDR3 is 14 amino acids. V lost 5 bases, J lost 4 bases, and 4 bases stayed unmatched. CDR1 LNHNV and CDR2 YYDKDF come from the germline V gene (reference sequence). The full variable domain, its missing parts supplied by reference TRBV15 and TRBJ1-5, is DAMVIQNPRYQVTQFGKPVTLSCSQTLNHNVMYWYQQKSSQAPKLLFHYYDKDFNNEADTPDNFQSRRPNTSFCFLDIRSPGLGDTAMYLCATSGTGRNQPQHFGDGTRLSIL.

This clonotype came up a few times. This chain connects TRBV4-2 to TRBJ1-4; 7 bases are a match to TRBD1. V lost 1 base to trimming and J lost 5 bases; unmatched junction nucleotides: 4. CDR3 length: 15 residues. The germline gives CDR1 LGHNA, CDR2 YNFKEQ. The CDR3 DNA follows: TGTGCCAGCAGCCAAGCCGGGACAGAGAATGAAAAACTGTTTTTT. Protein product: CASSQAGTENEKLFF.

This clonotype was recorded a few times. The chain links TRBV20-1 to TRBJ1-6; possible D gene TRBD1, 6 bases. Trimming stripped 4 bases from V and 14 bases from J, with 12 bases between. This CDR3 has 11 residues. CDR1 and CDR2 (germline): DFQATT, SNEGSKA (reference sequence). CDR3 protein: CSATNRAALHF. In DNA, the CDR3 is TGCAGTGCTACCAACAGGGCAGCCCTCCACTTT.